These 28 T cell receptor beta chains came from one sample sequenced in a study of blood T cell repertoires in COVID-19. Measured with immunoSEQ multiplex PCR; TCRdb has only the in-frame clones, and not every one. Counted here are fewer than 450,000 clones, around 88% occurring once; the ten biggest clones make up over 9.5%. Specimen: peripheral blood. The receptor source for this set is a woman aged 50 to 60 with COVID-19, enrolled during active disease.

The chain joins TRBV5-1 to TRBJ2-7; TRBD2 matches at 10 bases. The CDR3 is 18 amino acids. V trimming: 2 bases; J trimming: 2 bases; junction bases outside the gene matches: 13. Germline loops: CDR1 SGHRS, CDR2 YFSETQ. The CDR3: CASSFLSSGGGSTYEQYF. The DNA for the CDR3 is TGCGCCAGCAGCTTTTTGTCTAGCGGGGGCGGTAGTACCTACGAGCAGTACTTC.

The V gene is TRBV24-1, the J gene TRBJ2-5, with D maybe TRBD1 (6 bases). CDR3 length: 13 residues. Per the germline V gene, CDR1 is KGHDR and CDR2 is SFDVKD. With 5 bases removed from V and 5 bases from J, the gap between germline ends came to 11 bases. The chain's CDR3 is CATSVRQGETQYF. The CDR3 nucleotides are TGTGCCACCAGTGTTCGGCAGGGGGAGACCCAGTACTTC.

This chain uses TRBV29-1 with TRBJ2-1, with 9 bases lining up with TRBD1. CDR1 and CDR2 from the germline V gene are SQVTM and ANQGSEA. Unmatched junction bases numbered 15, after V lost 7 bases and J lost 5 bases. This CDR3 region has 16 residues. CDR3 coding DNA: TGCAGCGGCGCAGGATCACAGGGGGCGAGGGACAATGAGCAGTTCTTC. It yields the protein CSGAGSQGARDNEQFF.

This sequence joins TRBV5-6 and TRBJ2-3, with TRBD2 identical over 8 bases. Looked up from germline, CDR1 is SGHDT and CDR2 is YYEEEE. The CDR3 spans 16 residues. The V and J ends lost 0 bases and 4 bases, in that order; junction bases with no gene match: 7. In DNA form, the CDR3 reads TGTGCCAGCAGCTTGGCGGGGGGGAGAGTATCAGATACGCAGTATTTT. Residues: CASSLAGGRVSDTQYF.

CDR3: CASSSGPLGQGVDQPQHF. DNA of the CDR3: TGCGCCAGCAGCTCAGGCCCCCTCGGGCAGGGTGTAGATCAGCCCCAGCATTTT. V gene TRBV5-1 combines with J gene TRBJ1-5, with D possibly TRBD1 on 5 matching bases. This CDR3 is built from 18 residues. The V and J ends lost 3 bases and 5 bases respectively, with 24 bases between them. Germline V lookup: CDR1 SGHRS, CDR2 YFSETQ.

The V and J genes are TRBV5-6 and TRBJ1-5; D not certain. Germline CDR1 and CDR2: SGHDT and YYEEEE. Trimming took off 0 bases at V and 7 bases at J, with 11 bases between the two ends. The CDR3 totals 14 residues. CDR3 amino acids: CASSLGSITQPQHF. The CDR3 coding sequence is TGTGCCAGCAGCTTGGGGTCTATAACGCAGCCCCAGCATTTT.

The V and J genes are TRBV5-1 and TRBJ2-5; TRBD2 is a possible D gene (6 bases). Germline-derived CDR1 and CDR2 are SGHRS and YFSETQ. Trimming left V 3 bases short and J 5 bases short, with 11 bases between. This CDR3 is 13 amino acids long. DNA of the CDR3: TGCGCCAGCAGCTGGGGGGATAGGGAGACCCAGTACTTC. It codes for CASSWGDRETQYF.

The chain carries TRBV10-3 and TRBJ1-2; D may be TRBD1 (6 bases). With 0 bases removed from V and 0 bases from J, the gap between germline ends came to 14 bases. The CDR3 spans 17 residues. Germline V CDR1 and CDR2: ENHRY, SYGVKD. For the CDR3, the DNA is TGTGCCATCAGTGAGTCGGGCAGGGACAAAACTAACTATGGCTACACCTTC. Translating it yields CAISESGRDKTNYGYTF.

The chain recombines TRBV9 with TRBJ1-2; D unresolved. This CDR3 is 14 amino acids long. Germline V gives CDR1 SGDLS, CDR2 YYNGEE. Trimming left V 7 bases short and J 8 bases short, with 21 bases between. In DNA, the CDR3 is TGTGCCAGCGAGTCCTCATTAGGCCCTAGGGGCTACACCTTC. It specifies CASESSLGPRGYTF.

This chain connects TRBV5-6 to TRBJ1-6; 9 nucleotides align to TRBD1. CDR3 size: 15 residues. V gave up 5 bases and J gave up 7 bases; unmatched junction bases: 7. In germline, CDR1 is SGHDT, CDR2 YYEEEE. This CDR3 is CASRPRDRVNSPLHF. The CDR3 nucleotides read TGTGCCAGCAGGCCCCGGGACAGGGTGAATTCACCCCTCCACTTT. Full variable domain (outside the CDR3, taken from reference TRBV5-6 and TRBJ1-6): DAGVTQSPTHLIKTRGQQVTLRCSPKSGHDTVSWYQQALGQGPQFIFQYYEEEERQRGNFPDRFSGHQFPNYSSELNVNALLLGDSALYLCASRPRDRVNSPLHFGNGTRLTVT.

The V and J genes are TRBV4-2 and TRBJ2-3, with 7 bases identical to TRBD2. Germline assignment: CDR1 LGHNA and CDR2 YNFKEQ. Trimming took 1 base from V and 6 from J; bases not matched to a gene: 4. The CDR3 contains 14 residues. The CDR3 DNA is TGTGCCAGCAGCCAAGGAAGTAGCGGGGATACGCAGTATTTT. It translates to CASSQGSSGDTQYF.

The CDR3 sequence is CASSTRGTANEKLFF. The CDR3 DNA reads TGTGCCAGCAGCACCCGGGGGACGGCAAATGAAAAACTGTTTTTT. V gene TRBV9 combines with J gene TRBJ1-4, with a possible D match to TRBD1 (5 bases). Germline CDR1 SGDLS, CDR2 YYNGEE. This CDR3 has 15 residues. The V end was cut by 4 bases, the J end by 5 bases, with 15 bases between.

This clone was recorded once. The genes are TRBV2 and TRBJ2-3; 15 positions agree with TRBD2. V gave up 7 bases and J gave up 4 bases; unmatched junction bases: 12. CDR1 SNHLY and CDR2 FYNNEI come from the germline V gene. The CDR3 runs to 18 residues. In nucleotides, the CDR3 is TGTGCCAGCACCTTCCCGGGACTAGCGGGGGGAGGGGCAGATACGCAGTATTTT. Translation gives CASTFPGLAGGGADTQYF.

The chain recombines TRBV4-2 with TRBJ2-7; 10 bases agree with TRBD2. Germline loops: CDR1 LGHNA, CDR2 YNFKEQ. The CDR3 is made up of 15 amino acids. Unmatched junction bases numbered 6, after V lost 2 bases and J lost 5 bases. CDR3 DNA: TGTGCCAGCAGCCAACGACTAGCGGGTTTTGACGAGCAGTACTTC. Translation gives CASSQRLAGFDEQYF.

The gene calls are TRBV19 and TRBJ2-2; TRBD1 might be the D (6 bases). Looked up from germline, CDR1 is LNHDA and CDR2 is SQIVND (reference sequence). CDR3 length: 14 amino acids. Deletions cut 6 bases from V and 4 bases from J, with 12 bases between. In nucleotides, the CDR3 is TGTGCCAGTAGCCGGGACATCGCCACCGGGGAGCTGTTTTTT. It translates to CASSRDIATGELFF.

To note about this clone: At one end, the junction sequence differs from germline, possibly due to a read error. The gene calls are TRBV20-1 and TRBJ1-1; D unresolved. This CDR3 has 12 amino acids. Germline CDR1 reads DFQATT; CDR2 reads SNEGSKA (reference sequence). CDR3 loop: CSASAANAEAFF. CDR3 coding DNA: TGCAGTGCTAGTGCCGCGAACGCTGAAGCTTTCTTT.

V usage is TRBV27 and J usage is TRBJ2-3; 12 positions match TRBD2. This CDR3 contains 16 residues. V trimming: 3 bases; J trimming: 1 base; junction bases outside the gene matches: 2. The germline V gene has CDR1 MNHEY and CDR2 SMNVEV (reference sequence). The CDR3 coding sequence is TGTGCCAGCAGTTTCGGACTAGCGGGGCGCACAGATACGCAGTATTTT. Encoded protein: CASSFGLAGRTDTQYF.

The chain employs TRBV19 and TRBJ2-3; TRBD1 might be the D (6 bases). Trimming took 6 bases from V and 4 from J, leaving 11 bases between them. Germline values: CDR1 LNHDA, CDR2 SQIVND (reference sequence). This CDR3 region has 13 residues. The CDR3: CASSTQGSDTQYF. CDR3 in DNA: TGTGCCAGTAGCACTCAGGGGTCAGATACGCAGTATTTT.

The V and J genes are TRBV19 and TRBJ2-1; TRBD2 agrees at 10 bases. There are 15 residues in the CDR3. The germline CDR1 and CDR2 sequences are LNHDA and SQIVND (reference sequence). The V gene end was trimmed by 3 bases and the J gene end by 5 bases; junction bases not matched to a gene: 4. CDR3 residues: CASSISGGFDNEQFF. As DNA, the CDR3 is TGTGCCAGTAGTATTAGCGGGGGGTTTGACAATGAGCAGTTCTTC.

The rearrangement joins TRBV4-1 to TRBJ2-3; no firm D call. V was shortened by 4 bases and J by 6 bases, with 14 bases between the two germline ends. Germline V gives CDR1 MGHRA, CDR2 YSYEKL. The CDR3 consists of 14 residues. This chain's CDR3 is CASSPTLQYDTQYF. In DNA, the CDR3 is TGCGCCAGCAGCCCGACTCTCCAGTACGATACGCAGTATTTT.

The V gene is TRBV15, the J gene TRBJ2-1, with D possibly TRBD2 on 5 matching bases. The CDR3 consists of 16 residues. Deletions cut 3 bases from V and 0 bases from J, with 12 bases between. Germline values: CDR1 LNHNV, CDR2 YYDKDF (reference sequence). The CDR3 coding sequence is TGTGCCACCAGCAGCACAGCTAGCAGCTCCTACAATGAGCAGTTCTTC. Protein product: CATSSTASSSYNEQFF.

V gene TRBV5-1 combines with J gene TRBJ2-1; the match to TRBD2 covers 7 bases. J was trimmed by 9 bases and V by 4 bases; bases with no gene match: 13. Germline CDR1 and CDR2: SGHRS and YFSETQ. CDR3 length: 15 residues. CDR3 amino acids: CASSPEAGSLGEQFF. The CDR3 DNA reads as TGCGCCAGCAGCCCAGAAGCGGGGTCCCTAGGTGAGCAGTTCTTC.

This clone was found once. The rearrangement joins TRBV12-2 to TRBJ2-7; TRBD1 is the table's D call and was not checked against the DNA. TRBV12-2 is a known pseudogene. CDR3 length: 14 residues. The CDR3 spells CASRLRWGHYEQYF. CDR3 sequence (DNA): TGTGCAAGTCGCTTAAGGTGGGGACACTACGAGCAGTACTTC.

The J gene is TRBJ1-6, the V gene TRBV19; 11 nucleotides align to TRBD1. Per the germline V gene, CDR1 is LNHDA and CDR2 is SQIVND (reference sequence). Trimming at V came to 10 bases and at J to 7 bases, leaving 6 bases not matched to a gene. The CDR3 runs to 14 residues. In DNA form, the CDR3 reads TGTGCCACCGGACAGGGGGCGCAAAATTCACCCCTCCACTTT. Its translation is CATGQGAQNSPLHF.

The CDR3 DNA is TGTGCCAGTAGTTCCTCGGCGGGGTTAGGGGGCTACACCTTC. Translation: CASSSSAGLGGYTF. The chain couples TRBV19 to TRBJ1-2; no definite D call. V lost 5 bases and J lost 8, with 18 bases in between. The CDR3 length is 14 residues. CDR1 and CDR2 (germline): LNHDA, SQIVND (reference sequence).

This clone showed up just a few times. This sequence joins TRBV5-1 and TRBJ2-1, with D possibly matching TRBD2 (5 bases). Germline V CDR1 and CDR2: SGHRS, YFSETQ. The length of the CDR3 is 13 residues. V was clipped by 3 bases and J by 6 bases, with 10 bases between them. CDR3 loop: CASSSGLGNEQFF. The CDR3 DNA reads TGCGCCAGCAGCTCAGGACTGGGCAATGAGCAGTTCTTC.

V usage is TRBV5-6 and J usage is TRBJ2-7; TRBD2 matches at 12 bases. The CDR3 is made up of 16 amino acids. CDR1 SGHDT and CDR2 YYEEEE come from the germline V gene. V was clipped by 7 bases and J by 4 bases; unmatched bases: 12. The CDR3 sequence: CASGASGGADGYEQYF. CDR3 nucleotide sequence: TGTGCCAGCGGTGCTAGCGGGGGGGCCGACGGGTACGAGCAGTACTTC.

CDR3 loop: CASSLEGRGTGGPDTQYF. CDR3 nucleotides: TGCGCCAGCAGCTTGGAAGGTCGTGGGACAGGGGGGCCAGATACGCAGTATTTT. This sequence joins TRBV5-1 and TRBJ2-3; 11 bases match TRBD1. Trimming removed 0 bases from V and 4 bases from J; junction bases left unmatched: 10. The CDR3 runs to 18 residues. Germline CDR1 is SGHRS and CDR2 is YFSETQ.